The rows below give T cell receptor beta chains drawn from one sample of a study of breast tumors, draining lymph nodes, adjacent tissues. Using its own MiXCR run on the multiplex PCR reads, TCRdb lists one record per CDR3 protein. The table lists tens of thousands of distinct CDR3 sequences, approximately 29% of them singletons. Sequencing was done on a sample of axillary lymph node tissue. Every receptor here comes from a female donor with breast cancer. Some clones in this sample may be carry-over from other donors' samples. CDR3s leave out the opening cysteine and the closing phenylalanine or tryptophan.

ASNNRDSWETQYFGGATYEQY	TRBV7-9	TRBJ2-7
ASRPTSLQETQY	TRBV6-6	TRBJ2-5
SARDRSFQGASEETQY	TRBV20-1	TRBJ2-5
ASSEAAGVGQTQY	TRBV25-1	TRBJ2-5
ASSAGTRQY	TRBV19	TRBJ2-7
ASSLAAWGNEQY	TRBV7-9	TRBJ2-7
ASSRGTEKLF	TRBV28	TRBJ1-4
ASSLDSPDTEAF	TRBV5-4	TRBJ1-1
ASSLDGGSGYT	TRBV11-2	TRBJ1-2
ATSRGQTGNTIY	TRBV15	TRBJ1-3
ASSPRAVGPVNTEAF	TRBV7-8	TRBJ1-1
SAAAGRRTGELF	TRBV20-1	TRBJ2-2
ASSHRTVGTEAF	TRBV6-5	TRBJ1-1
SAWQVEFYGYT	TRBV29-1	TRBJ1-2
ARLPGLAGVDTQY	TRBV3-2	TRBJ2-3
ASSADFVTGELF	TRBV7-9	TRBJ2-2
ASSTRGGTDTQY	TRBV12-3/TRBV12-4	TRBJ2-3
ASSLESGGYEQY	TRBV6-1	TRBJ2-7
ASSQESGTWVTGELF	TRBV4-3	TRBJ2-2
ASSIDGSVSEQY	TRBV19	TRBJ2-7
ASGATGGLENIQY	TRBV28	TRBJ2-4
ASSYRQGAGGGELF	TRBV12-3/TRBV12-4	TRBJ2-2
ASSLLGGNTGELF	TRBV7-3	TRBJ2-2
ASIGSSYNEQF	TRBV6-1	TRBJ2-1
ASSLSSRGRGEAF	TRBV7-9	TRBJ1-1
SARMVSNSPLH	TRBV20-1	TRBJ1-6
ASSPGVGWT	TRBV4-1	TRBJ1-2
ASCPPTGNNEQF	TRBV12-5	TRBJ2-1
ASSEQLTNSPLH	TRBV9	TRBJ1-6
AISGTGIIYEQY	TRBV10-3	TRBJ2-7
SVLANEQF	TRBV20-1	TRBJ2-1
ASSSQLAGVSYNEQF	TRBV5-1	TRBJ2-1
ASRPTSGEQF	TRBV12-3/TRBV12-4	TRBJ2-1
SAQGQPNEKLF	TRBV20-1	TRBJ1-4
AASSGGTYEQY	TRBV27	TRBJ2-7
ASRPGNTGELF	TRBV12-3/TRBV12-4	TRBJ2-2
ASSLGPAQETQY	TRBV5-4	TRBJ2-5
AWNRGGHNEQF	TRBV30	TRBJ2-1
ASSGGGTGHEELF	TRBV5-6	TRBJ1-4
ASSEGLAGTRELF	TRBV18	TRBJ2-2
ASSHSTSIRETQY	TRBV6-5	TRBJ2-5
ASGAGGPPEQY	TRBV28	TRBJ2-7
ASSKGSPGELF	TRBV7-3	TRBJ2-2
ASSRDSLNEKLF	TRBV27	TRBJ1-4
ASSIYLCSAADGGGETQY	TRBV7-9	TRBJ2-5
ASSFNGGTEY	TRBV27	TRBJ2-4